The 12 T cell receptor beta chains below were found in one sample sequenced in a study of tumor and adjacent non-tumor tissue in lung cancer. The template was RNA from unsorted bulk tissue. The normal lung tissue was taken more than 3 cm from the tumor edge. TCRbeta libraries were built with three rounds of nested PCR, modified from ARM-PCR. TCRdb passed the multiplex PCR reads through MiXCR, listing each CDR3 protein once. The data contain 60,000 to 85,000 distinct CDR3 sequences, less than 85% of them singletons. Input material: distant non-tumor lung tissue. These receptors originate from a man in his 70s with non-small cell lung cancer.

About this clonotype: One end of the junction is discordant with germline, which a read error may explain. This chain uses TRBV11-3 with TRBJ2-3, with a possible D match to TRBD2 (5 bases). Per the germline V gene, CDR1 is SGHNT and CDR2 is YENEEA. There are 15 residues in the CDR3. CDR3 loop: CASTHREVSTDAQYF. CDR3 nucleotide sequence: TGTGCCAGCACCCATCGGGAAGTAAGCACAGATGCGCAGTATTTC.

This clonotype was detected ten times or more. The rearrangement links TRBV20-1 to TRBJ1-2; the D is unclear. Trimming cost V 4 bases and J 2 bases, with 8 bases left between them. Germline values: CDR1 DFQATT, CDR2 SNEGSKA (reference sequence). The CDR3 runs 12 residues. DNA of the CDR3: TGCAGTGCTATTGGCGGAAACTATGGCTACACCTTC. Its protein product is CSAIGGNYGYTF.

The chain is built from TRBV6-2 or TRBV6-3 and TRBJ2-1, with a weak D call TRBD2 (5 bases). The CDR3 is 11 amino acids. CDR1 and CDR2 from the germline V gene are MNHEY and SVGEGT. V was trimmed by 9 bases and J by 7 bases, leaving 10 bases between them. The CDR3 coding sequence is TGTGCCAGAAGGCAGCGGAATGAGCAGTTCTTC. Translation: CARRQRNEQFF.

As for this clonotype: This could be a read error, since a much larger clone is one nucleotide away. This chain uses TRBV28 with TRBJ1-6; D uncertain. The CDR3 consists of 19 residues. CDR1 and CDR2 (germline): MDHEN, SYDVKM. CDR3 DNA: TGTGCCAGCCGCCCGAGGGAAGGGTGGGATAGCTCCTATAATTCACTCCTCCACTTT. Encoded protein: CASRPREGWDSSYNSLLHF.

Worth noting for this clonotype: Compared with germline, one end of the junction differs, possibly owing to a read error. The gene calls are TRBV7-8 and TRBJ1-4, with 10 bases aligning to TRBD1. Germline-derived CDR1 and CDR2 are SGHVS and FQNEAQ. This CDR3 has 15 amino acids. For the CDR3, the DNA is TGTGCCAGCAACCCGCGACAGGGGGCGGGTGAAAAACTGATTTTT. Translated, it gives CASNPRQGAGEKLIF.

As for this clonotype: Since a much larger clone is just one base distant, this may be a read error. The CDR3 does not close with the conserved phenylalanine or tryptophan, likely indicating a read error. The chain is built from TRBV6-2 or TRBV6-3 and TRBJ2-1, with unresolved D. V shed 5 bases and J shed 9 bases, with 14 bases lying between them. The CDR3 is 13 residues long. Germline V gene lookup returns CDR1 MNHEY and CDR2 SVGEGT. The CDR3, as DNA: TGTGCCAGCAGTAACCGTCCTGCTGGTGAGCAGTTCCTC. Amino acids: CASSNRPAGEQFL.

This chain joins TRBV11-3 and TRBJ2-3; perhaps TRBD2 as D (5 bases). Between the trimmed V and J ends, which lost 7 bases and 5 bases, there was a span of 19 bases. This CDR3 contains 15 residues. Germline CDR1 SGHNT, CDR2 YENEEA. The CDR3 protein is CASTRREVRIDTQYF. The DNA of the CDR3 is TGTGCCAGCACCCGCCGGGAAGTAAGAATAGATACGCAGTATTTT.

Remarks on this clonotype: The CDR3 end shows no conserved phenylalanine or tryptophan, and so a read error is likely. This rearrangement joins TRBV11-3 to TRBJ2-7; TRBD2 is a possible D gene (5 bases). The CDR3 length is 14 residues. Germline CDR1 SGHNT, CDR2 YENEEA. Trimming cost V 0 bases and J 5 bases, with 11 bases left between them. For the CDR3, the DNA is TGTGCCAGCAGCTTAGACTACGGGGATCACGAGCAGTACCTC. This codes for CASSLDYGDHEQYL.

With respect to this clonotype: A read error may explain this, as a much larger clone is one base away. The chain couples TRBV20-1 to TRBJ2-1; tentatively, D is TRBD2 (5 bases). This CDR3 is 12 amino acids long. Germline CDR1 is DFQATT and CDR2 is SNEGSKA (reference sequence). Here the CDR3 reads CSATDLYNKQFF. The CDR3 DNA reads as TGCAGTGCTACGGACTTATACAATAAGCAGTTCTTC.

Concerning this clonotype: The junction shows a germline mismatch at one end, possibly a read error. This chain uses TRBV11-3 with TRBJ1-1; D may be TRBD1 (5 bases). Germline CDR1 SGHNT, CDR2 YENEEA. There are 16 residues in the CDR3. Written as DNA, the CDR3 is TGTGTCAGCAGCTTCCGGGACGGAATCCTGAACACTGATGCTTTCTTT. Its translation is CVSSFRDGILNTDAFF.

Comments on this clonotype: The CDR3 ends on some other residue instead of the conserved phenylalanine or tryptophan, so this is likely a read error. The rearrangement uses TRBV4-3 and TRBJ1-1, with D maybe TRBD1 (5 bases). This CDR3 comprises 14 residues. V was trimmed by 0 bases and J by 7 bases, leaving 12 bases between them. The germline V gene encodes CDR1 LGHNA and CDR2 YSLEER. The CDR3 DNA reads as TGCGCCAGCAGCCAAGATCTGGGGGGGAATGAAGCTTTCCTT. Encoded protein: CASSQDLGGNEAFL.

The chain uses TRBV11-2 and TRBJ2-3, with D tentatively TRBD1 (5 bases). Trimming took 4 bases from V and 4 from J, leaving 12 bases between them. The germline V gene encodes CDR1 SGHAT and CDR2 FQNNGV. This CDR3 has 14 amino acids. The CDR3 spells CASSSQGLSDTQYF. CDR3 coding DNA: TGTGCCAGCAGCTCGCAGGGCTTATCAGATACGCAGTATTTT.